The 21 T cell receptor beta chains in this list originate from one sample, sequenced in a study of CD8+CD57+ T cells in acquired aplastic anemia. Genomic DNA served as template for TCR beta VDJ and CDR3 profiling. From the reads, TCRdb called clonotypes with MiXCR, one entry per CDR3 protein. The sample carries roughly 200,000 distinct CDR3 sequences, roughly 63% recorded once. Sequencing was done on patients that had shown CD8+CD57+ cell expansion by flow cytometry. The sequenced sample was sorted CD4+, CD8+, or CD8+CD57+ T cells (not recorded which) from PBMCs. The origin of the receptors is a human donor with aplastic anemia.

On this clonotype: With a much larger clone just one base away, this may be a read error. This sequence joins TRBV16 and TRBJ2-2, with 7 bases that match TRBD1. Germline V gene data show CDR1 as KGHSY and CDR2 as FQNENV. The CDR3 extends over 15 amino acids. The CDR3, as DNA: TGTGCCAGCAGCCTCGGACAGGAACCCACCAGGGAGCTGTTTTTT. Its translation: CASSLGQEPTRELFF.

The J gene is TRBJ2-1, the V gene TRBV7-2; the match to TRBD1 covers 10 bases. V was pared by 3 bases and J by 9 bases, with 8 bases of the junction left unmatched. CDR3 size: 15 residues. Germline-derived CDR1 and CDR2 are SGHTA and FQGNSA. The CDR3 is CASSFFRDRGGEQFF. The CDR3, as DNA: TGTGCCAGCAGCTTTTTCCGGGACAGGGGAGGTGAGCAGTTCTTC.

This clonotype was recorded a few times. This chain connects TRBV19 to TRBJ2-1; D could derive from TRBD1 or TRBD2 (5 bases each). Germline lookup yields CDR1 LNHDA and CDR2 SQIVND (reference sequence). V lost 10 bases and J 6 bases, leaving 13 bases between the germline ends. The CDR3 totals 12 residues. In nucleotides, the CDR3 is TGTGCCACCAGGGACGGACTCAATGAGCAGTTCTTC. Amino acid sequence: CATRDGLNEQFF.

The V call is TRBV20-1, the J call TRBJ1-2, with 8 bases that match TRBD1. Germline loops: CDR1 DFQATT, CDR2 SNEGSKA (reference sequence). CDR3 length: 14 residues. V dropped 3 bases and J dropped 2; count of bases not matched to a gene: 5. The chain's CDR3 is CSASDRGPNYGYTF. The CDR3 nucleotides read TGCAGTGCTAGTGACAGGGGACCAAACTATGGCTACACCTTC.

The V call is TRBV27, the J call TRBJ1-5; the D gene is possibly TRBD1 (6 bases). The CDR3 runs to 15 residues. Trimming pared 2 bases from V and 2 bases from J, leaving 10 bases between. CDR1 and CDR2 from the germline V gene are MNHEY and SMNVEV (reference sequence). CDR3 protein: CASSLRAGGNQPQHF. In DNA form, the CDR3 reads TGTGCCAGCAGTTTAAGGGCAGGGGGCAATCAGCCCCAGCATTTT.

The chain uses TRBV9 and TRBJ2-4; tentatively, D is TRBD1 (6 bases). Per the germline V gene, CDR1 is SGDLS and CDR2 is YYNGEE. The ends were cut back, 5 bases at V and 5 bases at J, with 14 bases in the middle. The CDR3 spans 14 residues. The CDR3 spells CASSERTGQNIQYF. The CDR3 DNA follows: TGTGCCAGCAGTGAACGTACAGGGCAAAACATTCAGTACTTC.

The CDR3 nucleotides are TGCAGTGCTAGGGTTCAGGGGTTAGGGGAAAAACTGTTTTTT. Translating gives CSARVQGLGEKLFF. The V call is TRBV20-1, the J call TRBJ1-4; D possibly corresponds to TRBD1 (6 bases). The V and J ends lost 3 bases and 8 bases respectively, with 16 bases between them. In germline, CDR1 is DFQATT, CDR2 SNEGSKA (reference sequence). The CDR3 is 14 residues long.

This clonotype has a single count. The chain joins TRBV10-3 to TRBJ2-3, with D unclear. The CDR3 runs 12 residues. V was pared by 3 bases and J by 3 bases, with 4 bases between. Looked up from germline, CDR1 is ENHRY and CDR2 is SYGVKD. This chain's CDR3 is CAISDGTDTQYF. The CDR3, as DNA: TGTGCCATCAGTGACGGAACAGATACGCAGTATTTT.

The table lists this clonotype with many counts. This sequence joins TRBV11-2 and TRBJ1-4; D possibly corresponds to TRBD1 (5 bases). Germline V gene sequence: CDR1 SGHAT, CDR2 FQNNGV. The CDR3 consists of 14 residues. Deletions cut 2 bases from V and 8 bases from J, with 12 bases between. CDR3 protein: CASSLWGVGEKLFF. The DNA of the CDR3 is TGTGCCAGCAGCTTATGGGGGGTCGGGGAAAAACTGTTTTTT.

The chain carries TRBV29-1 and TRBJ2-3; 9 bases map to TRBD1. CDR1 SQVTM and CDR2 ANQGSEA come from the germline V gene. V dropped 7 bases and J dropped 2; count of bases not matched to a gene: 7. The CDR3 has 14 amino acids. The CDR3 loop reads CSGWDREITDTQYF. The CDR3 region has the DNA TGCAGCGGGTGGGACAGGGAAATCACAGATACGCAGTATTTT.

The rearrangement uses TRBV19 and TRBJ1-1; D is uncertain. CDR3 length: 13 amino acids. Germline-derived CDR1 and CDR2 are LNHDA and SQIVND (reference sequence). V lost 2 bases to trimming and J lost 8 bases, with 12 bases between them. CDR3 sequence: CASSIWQAREAFF. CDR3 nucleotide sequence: TGTGCCAGTAGTATATGGCAGGCCAGAGAAGCTTTCTTT.

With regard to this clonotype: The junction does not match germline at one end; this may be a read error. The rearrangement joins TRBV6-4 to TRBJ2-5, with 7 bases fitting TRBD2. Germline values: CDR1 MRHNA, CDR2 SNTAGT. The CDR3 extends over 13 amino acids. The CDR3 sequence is CASSGDFQETQYF. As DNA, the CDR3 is TGCGCCAGCAGCGGGGACTTCCAAGAGACCCAGTACTTC.

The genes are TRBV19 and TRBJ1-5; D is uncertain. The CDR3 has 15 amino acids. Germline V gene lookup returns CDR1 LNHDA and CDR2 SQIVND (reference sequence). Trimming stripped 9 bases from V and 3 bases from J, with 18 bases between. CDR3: CASSLFGPLNQPQHF. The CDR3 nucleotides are TGTGCCAGCAGTTTATTTGGGCCCCTCAATCAGCCCCAGCATTTT.

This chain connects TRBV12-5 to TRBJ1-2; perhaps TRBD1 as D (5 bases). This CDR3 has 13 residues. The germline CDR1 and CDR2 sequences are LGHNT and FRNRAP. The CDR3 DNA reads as TGTGCCAGCAGTCTGTGGGGGGAGAGTGGCTACACCTTC. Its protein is CASSLWGESGYTF.

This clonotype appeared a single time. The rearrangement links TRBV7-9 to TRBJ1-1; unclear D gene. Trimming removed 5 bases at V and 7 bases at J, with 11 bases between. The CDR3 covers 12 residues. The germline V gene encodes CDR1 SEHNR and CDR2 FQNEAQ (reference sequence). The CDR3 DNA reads TGTGCCAGCAGCCACGGACGGAATGAAGCTTTCTTT. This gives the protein CASSHGRNEAFF.

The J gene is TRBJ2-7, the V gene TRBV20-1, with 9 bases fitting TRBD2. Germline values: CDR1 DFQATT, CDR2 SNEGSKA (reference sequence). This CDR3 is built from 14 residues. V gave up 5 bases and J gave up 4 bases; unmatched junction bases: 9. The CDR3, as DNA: TGCAGTGCTGGACCCGGGACTAGCATTTACGAGCAGTACTTC. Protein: CSAGPGTSIYEQYF.

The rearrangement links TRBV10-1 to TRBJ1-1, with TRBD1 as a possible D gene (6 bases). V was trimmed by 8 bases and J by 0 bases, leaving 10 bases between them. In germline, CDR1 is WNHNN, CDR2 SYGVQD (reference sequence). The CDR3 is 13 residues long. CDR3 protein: CASQEGVNTEAFF. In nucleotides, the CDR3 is TGCGCCAGCCAAGAGGGGGTGAACACTGAAGCTTTCTTT.

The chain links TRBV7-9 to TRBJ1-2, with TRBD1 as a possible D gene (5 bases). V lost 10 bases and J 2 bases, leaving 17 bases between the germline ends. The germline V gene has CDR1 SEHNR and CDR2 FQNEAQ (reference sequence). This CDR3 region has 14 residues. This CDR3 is CATSGGTLNYGYTF. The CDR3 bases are TGTGCCACCAGTGGGGGGACCTTAAACTATGGCTACACCTTC.

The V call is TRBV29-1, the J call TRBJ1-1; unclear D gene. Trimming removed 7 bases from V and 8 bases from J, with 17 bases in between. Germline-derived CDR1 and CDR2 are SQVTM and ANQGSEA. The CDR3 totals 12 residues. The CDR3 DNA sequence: TGCAGCGCCACTCGGGCGGGAAGAGAAGCTTTCTTT. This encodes CSATRAGREAFF.

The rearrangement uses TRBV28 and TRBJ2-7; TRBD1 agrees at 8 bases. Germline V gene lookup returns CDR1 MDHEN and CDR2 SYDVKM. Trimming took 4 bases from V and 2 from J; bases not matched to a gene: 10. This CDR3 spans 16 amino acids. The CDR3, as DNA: TGTGCCAGCAGTTCCCCCGGACAGGGCTACCCCTACGAGCAGTACTTC. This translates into CASSSPGQGYPYEQYF.

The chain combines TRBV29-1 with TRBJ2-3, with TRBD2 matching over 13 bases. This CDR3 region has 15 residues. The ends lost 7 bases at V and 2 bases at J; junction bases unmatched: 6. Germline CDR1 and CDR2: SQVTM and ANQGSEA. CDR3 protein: CSARGTSGTTDTQYF. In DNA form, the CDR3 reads TGCAGCGCCCGGGGGACTAGCGGGACCACAGATACGCAGTATTTT.